A selection of T cell receptor beta chains follows, all from one sample in a study of cytomegalovirus exposure and HLA in healthy donors. Only in-frame clones appear in the TCRdb table, and some are missing; sequencing was by immunoSEQ multiplex PCR. There are 120,000 or so clones in the sample; 83% occur only once, and more than 3.5% lies in the top ten. Sequencing was performed on PBMCs. All receptors derive from a woman aged 40 to 50 in good health and CMV-seropositive. Each CDR3 is given with its conserved first and last residue. D genes are given only for firm matches. For some rows the clone size is stated as once, few or many, or as a class when expanded; others skip it.

cdr3_aa	cdr3_nt	clone_size	d_call	v_call	j_call
CASSLGSGAGTQYF	TGTGCCAGCAGCTTAGGTAGCGGGGCCGGGACCCAGTACTTC	NA	TRBD2	TRBV7-9	TRBJ2-5
CASSPRGDTQYF	TGTGCCAGCTCACCAAGAGGAGATACGCAGTATTTT	NA	NA	TRBV18	TRBJ2-3
CASSWGEREYF	TGTGCCAGCAGCTGGGGCGAGCGGGAGTACTTC	NA	NA	TRBV7-9	TRBJ2-4
CASSPRDRGLGEQFF	TGCGCCAGCAGCCCCCGGGACAGGGGGCTCGGAGAGCAGTTCTTC	NA	TRBD1	TRBV4-1	TRBJ2-1
CASSVAGGITEAFF	TGTGCCAGCAGCGTGGCAGGGGGCATCACTGAAGCTTTCTTT	NA	TRBD1	TRBV9	TRBJ1-1
CASSLLWSQGAETQYF	TGTGCCAGCAGCTTACTCTGGAGCCAGGGGGCAGAGACCCAGTACTTC	NA	TRBD1	TRBV7-8	TRBJ2-5
CASSLGTSGMTEEQYF	TGCGCCAGCAGCCTTGGGACTAGCGGGATGACTGAGGAGCAGTACTTC	NA	TRBD2	TRBV5-1	TRBJ2-7
CASSFVGGTSQQYF	TGTGCCAGCAGTTTTGTAGGGGGAACTTCTCAGCAGTACTTC	NA	NA	TRBV28	TRBJ2-7
CASSLGTSGRAEAKNIQYF	TGCGCCAGCAGCTTGGGGACTAGCGGGAGGGCCGAAGCCAAAAACATTCAGTACTTC	NA	TRBD2	TRBV5-1	TRBJ2-4
CAWSVQGSYEQYF	TGTGCCTGGAGTGTACAGGGATCCTACGAGCAGTACTTC	NA	NA	TRBV30	TRBJ2-7
CASSLAPGQDYEQYF	TGTGCCAGCAGCTTAGCACCGGGACAGGATTACGAGCAGTACTTC	once	TRBD1	TRBV7-6	TRBJ2-7
CASSFRGRVGTQYF	TGTGCCAGCAGCTTCCGCGGCAGGGTTGGGACCCAGTACTTC	NA	NA	TRBV27	TRBJ2-5
CASSLLAGRDEQFF	TGTGCCAGCAGTTTACTAGCGGGTAGGGATGAGCAGTTCTTC	few	TRBD2	TRBV27	TRBJ2-1
CASSQDTEAFF	TGTGCCAGCTCCCAGGACACTGAAGCTTTCTTT	NA	NA	TRBV18	TRBJ1-1
CASTIKGGSNQPQHF	TGTGCCAGCACGATAAAAGGGGGTAGCAATCAGCCCCAGCATTTT	NA	NA	TRBV6-1	TRBJ1-5
CASSEILDLSYEQYF	TGTGCCAGCAGTGAAATTCTAGATTTGTCTTACGAGCAGTACTTC	NA	NA	TRBV2	TRBJ2-7
CASTTGNRNSGELFF	TGTGCCAGCACCACAGGGAATAGAAATTCCGGGGAGCTGTTTTTT	NA	NA	TRBV2	TRBJ2-2
CASRRQGASDTQYF	TGCGCCAGCAGGAGACAGGGGGCCTCAGATACGCAGTATTTT	NA	TRBD1	TRBV5-1	TRBJ2-3
CSVLGTSGRWKEFF	TGCAGCGTTCTTGGGACTAGCGGGAGGTGGAAGGAGTTCTTC	NA	TRBD2	TRBV29-1	TRBJ2-1
CASSQRGILSYEQYF	TGTGCCAGCAGTCAAAGGGGGATCCTCTCCTACGAGCAGTACTTC	NA	NA	TRBV28	TRBJ2-7
CASSRKGGAFYNEQFF	TGTGCCAGCAGTCGCAAAGGGGGCGCGTTCTACAATGAGCAGTTCTTC	NA	TRBD1	TRBV27	TRBJ2-1
CASRQQGYSNQPQHF	TGTGCCAGCAGACAACAGGGGTATAGCAATCAGCCCCAGCATTTT	once	TRBD1	TRBV27	TRBJ1-5
CASSEGLARYQETQYF	TGTGCCAGCAGTGAAGGGCTAGCGAGGTACCAAGAGACCCAGTACTTC	NA	NA	TRBV2	TRBJ2-5
CASSPVGLAGGPGTDTQYF	TGTGCCAGCAGTCCGGTCGGACTAGCGGGAGGGCCGGGCACAGATACGCAGTATTTT	NA	TRBD2	TRBV27	TRBJ2-3
CASSPDSGTSASGELFF	TGTGCCAGCAGCCCTGATTCCGGGACTAGTGCATCCGGGGAGCTGTTTTTT	NA	TRBD2	TRBV9	TRBJ2-2
CASSILPGLAKDTQYF	TGTGCCAGTAGTATACTTCCGGGACTAGCCAAAGATACGCAGTATTTT	NA	TRBD2	TRBV19	TRBJ2-3
CASSDNNEQFF	TGTGCCAGCAGTGACAACAATGAGCAGTTCTTC	NA	NA	TRBV6-1	TRBJ2-1
CSAAGSTEAFF	TGCAGTGCAGCCGGGTCGACTGAAGCTTTCTTT	NA	NA	TRBV20-1	TRBJ1-1
CATRGELAGRSEQYF	TGTGCCACCAGGGGGGAACTAGCGGGGAGAAGCGAGCAGTACTTC	NA	TRBD2	TRBV15	TRBJ2-7
CASTDRDRNQPQHF	TGTGCCAGCACCGATAGAGACAGAAATCAGCCCCAGCATTTT	NA	NA	TRBV2	TRBJ1-5
CASSRREIGQETQYF	TGTGCCAGCAGTAGGCGGGAGATAGGCCAAGAGACCCAGTACTTC	once	TRBD2	TRBV11-3	TRBJ2-5
CASSLVSAGTDTQYF	TGTGCCAGCAGCTTAGTCAGTGCCGGCACAGATACGCAGTATTTT	NA	NA	TRBV7-2	TRBJ2-3
CSAGTSGQETQYF	TGCAGCGCGGGGACTAGCGGGCAAGAGACCCAGTACTTC	NA	TRBD2	TRBV29-1	TRBJ2-5
CASSLAGNTDTQYF	TGTGCCAGCAGCTTAGCCGGGAACACAGATACGCAGTATTTT	NA	NA	TRBV7-6	TRBJ2-3
CASSLWLGGFSNQPQHF	TGTGCCAGCAGCTTATGGCTTGGGGGGTTCAGCAATCAGCCCCAGCATTTT	NA	NA	TRBV7-2	TRBJ1-5
CASSFVRGLKNIQYF	TGTGCCAGCAGTTTTGTCAGGGGGCTCAAAAACATTCAGTACTTC	few	TRBD1	TRBV28	TRBJ2-4
CASSSPGGRTEAFF	TGTGCCAGCAGTTCCCCTGGGGGCAGGACTGAAGCTTTCTTT	NA	NA	TRBV28	TRBJ1-1